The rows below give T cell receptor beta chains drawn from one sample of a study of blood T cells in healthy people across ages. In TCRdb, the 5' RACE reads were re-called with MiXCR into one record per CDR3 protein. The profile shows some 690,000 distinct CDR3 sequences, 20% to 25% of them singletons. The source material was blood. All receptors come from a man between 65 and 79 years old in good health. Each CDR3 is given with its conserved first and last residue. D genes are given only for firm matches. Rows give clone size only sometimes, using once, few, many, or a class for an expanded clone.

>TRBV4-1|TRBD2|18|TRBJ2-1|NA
TGCGCCAGCAGCCAAGTTCTCCGAGGACTAGCGGGGGACAATGAGCAGTTCTTC
CASSQVLRGLAGDNEQFF
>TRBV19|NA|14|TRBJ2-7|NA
TGTGCCAGTAGTATGGGGGATTTCTCCTACGAGCAGTGCTTC
CASSMGDFSYEQCF
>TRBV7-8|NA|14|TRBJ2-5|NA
TGTGCCAGCAGCTTAGGAGGGAGAAGAGAGACCCAGTACTTC
CASSLGGRRETQYF
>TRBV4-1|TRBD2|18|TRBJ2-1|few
TGCGCCAGCAGCCAAGAGGTTTTGGGACTAGCGGGAGGAAGTGAGCAGTTCTTC
CASSQEVLGLAGGSEQFF
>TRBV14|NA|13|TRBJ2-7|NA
TGTGCCAGCAGCCAAGAATCGGGCCTACCGCCGTACTTC
CASSQESGLPPYF
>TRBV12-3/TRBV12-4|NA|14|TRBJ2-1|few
TGTGCCAGCAGTGGACTAGGGGGTTTCGATGAGCAGTTCTTC
CASSGLGGFDEQFF
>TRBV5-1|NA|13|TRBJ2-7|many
TGTGCCAGCAGTCCCGGGTCCAGCTACGAGCAGTACTTC
CASSPGSSYEQYF
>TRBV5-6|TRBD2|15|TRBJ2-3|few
TGTGCCAGCAGTCCTGCTAGCGGCTCAGGGGATACGCAGTATTTT
CASSPASGSGDTQYF
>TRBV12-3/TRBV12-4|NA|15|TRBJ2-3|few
TGTGCCAGCAGTTCCCTCTCGGGTCGCACAGATACGCAGTATTTT
CASSSLSGRTDTQYF
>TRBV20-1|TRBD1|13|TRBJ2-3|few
TGCAGTGCTCCAGGGACAGGGATGGATACGCAGTATTTT
CSAPGTGMDTQYF
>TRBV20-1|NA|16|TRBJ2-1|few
TGCAGTGCTAGAGATTTCGGTCCGGGTTCCTACAATGAGCAGTTCTTC
CSARDFGPGSYNEQFF
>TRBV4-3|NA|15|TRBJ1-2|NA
TGCGCCAGCAGCCAAGAGGCAGGGGCCTTCTATGGCTACACCTTC
CASSQEAGAFYGYTF
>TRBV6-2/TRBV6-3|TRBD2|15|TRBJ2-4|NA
TGTGCCAGCAGTAACCTAGCGGGAGGAGTTAGCATTCAGTACTTC
CASSNLAGGVSIQYF
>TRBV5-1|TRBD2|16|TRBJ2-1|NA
TGCGCCAGCAGCAGTTGGGCTAGCGGCTTCTACAATGAGCAGTTCTTC
CASSSWASGFYNEQFF
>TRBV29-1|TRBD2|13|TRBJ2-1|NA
TGCAGCGGTACGGGACTAGGGGACAATGAGCAGTTCTTC
CSGTGLGDNEQFF
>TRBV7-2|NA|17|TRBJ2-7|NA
TGTGCCAGCAGCTTAGGGGGGCCTGACTTAATCCCCTACGAGCAGTACTTC
CASSLGGPDLIPYEQYF
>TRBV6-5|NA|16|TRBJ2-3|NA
TGTGCCAGCAGTTACGGGGGAATGGGGGTCCCAGATACGCAGTATTTT
CASSYGGMGVPDTQYF
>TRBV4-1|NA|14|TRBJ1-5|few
TGCGCCAGCAGCCAAGGTGGCGCCCCCAAGCCCCAGCATTTT
CASSQGGAPKPQHF
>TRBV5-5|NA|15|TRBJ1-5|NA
TGTGCCAGCAGCTTGGGGGCAGGTCTCAATCAGCCCCAGCATTTT
CASSLGAGLNQPQHF
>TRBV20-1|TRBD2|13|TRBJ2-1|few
TGCAGTGCTATACGGGAGGGTCCGAATGAGCAGTTCTTC
CSAIREGPNEQFF
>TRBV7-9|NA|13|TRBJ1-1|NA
TGTGTCAGCAGCTCAACTAGGAACACTGAAGCTTTCTTT
CVSSSTRNTEAFF
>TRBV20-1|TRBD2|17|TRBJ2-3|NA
TGCAGTGCTAGAGGTCTAGCGGGGATATCTAGCACAGATACGCAGTATTTT
CSARGLAGISSTDTQYF
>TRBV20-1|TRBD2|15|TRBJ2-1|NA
TGCAGTGCTAGAGACGCCGGGACTAGCTACAATGAGCAGTTCTTC
CSARDAGTSYNEQFF
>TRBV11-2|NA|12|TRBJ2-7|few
TGTGCCAGTACCCCTCATACAGGCGAGCAGTACTTC
CASTPHTGEQYF
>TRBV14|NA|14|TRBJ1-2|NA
TGTGCCAGCAGCCAACGCTCGGGGGGTTTTAGCTACACCTTC
CASSQRSGGFSYTF
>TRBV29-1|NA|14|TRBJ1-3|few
TGCAGCGTTTCGACCGATAGCTCTGGAAACACCATATATTTT
CSVSTDSSGNTIYF
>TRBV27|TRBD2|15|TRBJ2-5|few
TGTGCCAGCAGGAAACTAGCGGGGGAGCCAGAGACCCAGTACTTC
CASRKLAGEPETQYF
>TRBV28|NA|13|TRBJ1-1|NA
TGTGCCAGCGTACTAACTGGGGCCAGGGAAGCTTTCTTT
CASVLTGAREAFF
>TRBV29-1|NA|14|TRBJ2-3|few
TGCAGCGTTGATTCTGTTCGCGGCACAGATACGCAGTATTTT
CSVDSVRGTDTQYF
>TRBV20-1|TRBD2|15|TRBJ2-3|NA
TGCAGTGCTAACTCCGGGACTAGCCTCACAGATACGCAGTATTTT
CSANSGTSLTDTQYF
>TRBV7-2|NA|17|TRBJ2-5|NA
TGTGCCAGCAGCCTAAGGTCCGGGACGTGGGGCCAAGAGACCCAGTACTTC
CASSLRSGTWGQETQYF
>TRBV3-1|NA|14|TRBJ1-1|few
TGTGCCAGCAGCCAACCGGGATCGAACACTGAAGCTTTCTTT
CASSQPGSNTEAFF
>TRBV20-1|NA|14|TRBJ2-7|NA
TGCAGTGCTAGGGACCCTAATATTTACTACGAGCAGTACTTC
CSARDPNIYYEQYF
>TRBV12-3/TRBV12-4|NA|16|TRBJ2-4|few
TGTGCCAGCAGCCCCAACCCGGCCAGAGGAATGGACATTCAGTACTTC
CASSPNPARGMDIQYF
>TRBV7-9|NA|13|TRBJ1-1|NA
TGTGCCAGCAGTTCCGACGGGATCACTGAAGCTCTCTTT
CASSSDGITEALF
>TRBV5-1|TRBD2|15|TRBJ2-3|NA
TGCGCCAGCGGACGACTAGCGGGAGGGACAGATACGCAGTATTTT
CASGRLAGGTDTQYF
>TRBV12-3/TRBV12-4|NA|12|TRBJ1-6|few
TGTGCCAGCAGCCTGACGGGCACACCCCTCCACTTT
CASSLTGTPLHF
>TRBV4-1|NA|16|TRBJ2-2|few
TGCGCCAGCAGCCAAGGACGAGGGCCGGAAACCGGGGAGCTGTTTTTT
CASSQGRGPETGELFF
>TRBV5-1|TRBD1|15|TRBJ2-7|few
TGCGCCAGCAGGGAGGGACAGGGGATCGTTTACGAGCAGTACTTC
CASREGQGIVYEQYF
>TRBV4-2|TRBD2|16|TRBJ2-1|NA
TGTGCCAGCAGCCAATTACTAGCGGGGGGAGCAAATGAGCAGTTCTTC
CASSQLLAGGANEQFF
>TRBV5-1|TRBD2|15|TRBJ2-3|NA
TGCGCCAGCAGCCAAGGCCGGGGGGGCCGGGATACGCAGTATTTT
CASSQGRGGRDTQYF
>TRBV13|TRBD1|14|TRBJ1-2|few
TGTGCCAGCAGCTTAGACCAGGGGGTCCATGGCTACACCTTC
CASSLDQGVHGYTF
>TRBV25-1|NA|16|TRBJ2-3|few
TGTGCCAGCAGTGTCCTGGGGACAGCGGGAACAGATACGCAGTATTTT
CASSVLGTAGTDTQYF
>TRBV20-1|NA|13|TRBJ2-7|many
TGCAGTGTCTCCGGGTCCATTACCTACGAGCAGTACTTC
CSVSGSITYEQYF
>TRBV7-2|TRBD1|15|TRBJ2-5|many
TGTGCCAGCAGCGTACAGGGGTTGGTCCAAGAGACCCAGTACTTC
CASSVQGLVQETQYF
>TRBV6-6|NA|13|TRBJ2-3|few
TGTGCCAGCAATACCAGACGTGGGTATACGCAGTATTTT
CASNTRRGYTQYF
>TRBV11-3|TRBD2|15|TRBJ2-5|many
TGTGCCAGCAGCTCCCGACTAGCTCTCGGGGAGACCCAGTACTTC
CASSSRLALGETQYF
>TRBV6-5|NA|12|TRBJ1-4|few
TGTGCCAGCAGGGCCCCTAATGAAAAACTGTTTTTT
CASRAPNEKLFF
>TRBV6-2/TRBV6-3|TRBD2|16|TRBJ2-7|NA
TGTGCCAGCAGCGATCCCGGGACTAGGGTCTCCTACGAGCAGTACTTC
CASSDPGTRVSYEQYF
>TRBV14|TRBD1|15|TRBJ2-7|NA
TGTGCCAGCAGCGTCCGGGACAGGGGCTCCTACGAGCAGTACTTC
CASSVRDRGSYEQYF
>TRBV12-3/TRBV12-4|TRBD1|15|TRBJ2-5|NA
TGTGCCAGCAGCCCTGGGGGGACAGGACTGGCGACCCAGTACTTC
CASSPGGTGLATQYF
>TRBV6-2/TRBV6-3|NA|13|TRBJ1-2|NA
TGTGCCAGCAGTTATCTGGAGTCCTATGGCTACACCTTC
CASSYLESYGYTF
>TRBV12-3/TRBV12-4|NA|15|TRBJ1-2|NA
TGTGCCAGCAGTTTCGGGCACCGACCCTCCTATGGCTACACCTTC
CASSFGHRPSYGYTF
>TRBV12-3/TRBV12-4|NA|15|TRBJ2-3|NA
TGTGCCAGCAGTTTATCAGCAGTGAGCACAGATACGCAGTATTTT
CASSLSAVSTDTQYF
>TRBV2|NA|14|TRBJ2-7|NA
TGTGCCAGCAAGTCCCAGGGCCCTTCCTACGAGCAGTACTTC
CASKSQGPSYEQYF
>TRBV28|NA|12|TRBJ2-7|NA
TGTGCCAGCAGAAGCGACAGATACGAGCAGTACTTC
CASRSDRYEQYF
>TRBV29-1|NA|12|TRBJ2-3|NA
TGCAGCGTTAGTGGGAGACCAGATACGCAGTATTTT
CSVSGRPDTQYF
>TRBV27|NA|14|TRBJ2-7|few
TGTGCCAGTAAAAATCCGGGAGTATCCTACGAGCAGTACTTC
CASKNPGVSYEQYF
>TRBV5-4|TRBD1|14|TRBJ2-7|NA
TGTGCCAGCAGCTTTGACAGGGCCACCTACGAGCAGTACTTC
CASSFDRATYEQYF
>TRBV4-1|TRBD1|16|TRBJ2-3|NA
TGCGCCAGCAGCCACGAACCCGGACAGGGAACAGATACGCAGTATTTT
CASSHEPGQGTDTQYF